The 2 T cell receptor beta chains given below trace back to one sample, sequenced in a study of sequential checkpoint blockade in melanoma. Clones were sequenced by immunoSEQ multiplex PCR, and TCRdb holds only the in-frame ones, with some missing. The sample shows under 20,000 clones, approximately 70% of them seen only once. Treatment defined: randomized to nivolumab then ipilimumab (arm A) or the reverse (arm B). This specimen consisted of CD8+ T cells sorted from blood (inferred from file names), obtained from a patient given nivolumab and ipilimumab in sequence. The receptors were gathered from a human donor with melanoma.

The chain has TRBV7-9 and TRBJ2-7; D possibly corresponds to TRBD2 (6 bases). CDR1 is SEHNR and CDR2 is FQNEAQ in the germline V gene (reference sequence). V lost 10 bases to trimming and J lost 1 base, with 14 bases between them. This CDR3 comprises 13 residues. The CDR3 DNA reads TGTGCCACGGAGGGGAAGGGGTCCTACGAGCAGTACTTC. It encodes CATEGKGSYEQYF.

This chain connects TRBV11-3 to TRBJ2-5; 7 bases are a match to TRBD2. This CDR3 region has 14 residues. Trimming at V came to 2 bases and at J to 5 bases, leaving 5 bases not matched to a gene. Germline V lookup: CDR1 SGHNT, CDR2 YENEEA. The CDR3 spells CASSLYVTSETQYF. The CDR3 bases are TGTGCCAGCAGCTTATATGTGACTAGCGAGACCCAGTACTTC.